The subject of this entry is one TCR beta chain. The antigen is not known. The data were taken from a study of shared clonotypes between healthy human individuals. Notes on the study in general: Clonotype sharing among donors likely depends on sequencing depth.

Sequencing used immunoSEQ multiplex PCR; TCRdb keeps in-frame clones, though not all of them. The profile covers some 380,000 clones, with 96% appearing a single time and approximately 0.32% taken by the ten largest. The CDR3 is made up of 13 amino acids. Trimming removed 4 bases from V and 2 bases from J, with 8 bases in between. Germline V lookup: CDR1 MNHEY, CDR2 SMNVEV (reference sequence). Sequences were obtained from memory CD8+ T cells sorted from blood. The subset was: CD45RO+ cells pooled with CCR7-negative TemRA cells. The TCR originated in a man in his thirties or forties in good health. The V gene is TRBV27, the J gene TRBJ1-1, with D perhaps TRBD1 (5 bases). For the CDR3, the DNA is TGTGCCAGCAGTTCCCGGGACAACACTGAAGCTTTCTTT. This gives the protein CASSSRDNTEAFF.